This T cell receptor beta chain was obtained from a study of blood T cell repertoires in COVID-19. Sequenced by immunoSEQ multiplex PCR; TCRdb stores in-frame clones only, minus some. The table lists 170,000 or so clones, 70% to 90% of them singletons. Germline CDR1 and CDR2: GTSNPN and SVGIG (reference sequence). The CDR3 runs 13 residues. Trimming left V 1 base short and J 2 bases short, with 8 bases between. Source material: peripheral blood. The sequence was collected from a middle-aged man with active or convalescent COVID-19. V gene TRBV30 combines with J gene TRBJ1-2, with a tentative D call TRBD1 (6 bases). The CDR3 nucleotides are TGTGCCTGGAGTGAAACAGGGAACTATGGCTACACCTTC. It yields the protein CAWSETGNYGYTF. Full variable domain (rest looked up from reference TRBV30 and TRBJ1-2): SQTIHQWPATLVQPVGSPLSLECTVEGTSNPNLYWYRQAAGRGLQLLFYSVGIGQISSEVPQNLSASRPQDRQFILSSKKLLLSDSGFYLCAWSETGNYGYTFGSGTRLTVV.